Below are 28 T cell receptor beta chains sequenced from a single sample in a study of blood T cell repertoires in COVID-19. Here immunoSEQ multiplex PCR was the method, and the copy in TCRdb shows in-frame clones only, minus some. The sample carries 25,000 or so clones, roughly 94% recorded once. The sequenced sample consisted of peripheral blood. These receptors all come from a woman between 45 and 60 years old with active COVID-19.

This clone has more than one count but fewer than ten. The V and J genes are TRBV2 and TRBJ1-2; 8 bases fit TRBD1. Germline V gives CDR1 SNHLY, CDR2 FYNNEI. This CDR3 is 12 amino acids long. J lost 8 bases, V lost 5 bases, and 4 bases had no gene match. The CDR3, as DNA: TGTGCCAGCAGTACAGGGGGTCCAGGCTACACCTTC. It yields the protein CASSTGGPGYTF.

The V call is TRBV7-3, the J call TRBJ1-2, with D unresolved. The CDR3 runs to 15 residues. V lost 2 bases and J lost 1, with 11 bases in between. The germline gives CDR1 SGHTA, CDR2 FQGTGA. CDR3 nucleotide sequence: TGTGCCAGCAGCTTAGAGGCCAGCTATAACTATGGCTACACCTTC. As protein: CASSLEASYNYGYTF.

The V gene is TRBV6-5, the J gene TRBJ1-1, with TRBD1 matching 7 bases. J gave up 1 base and V 2 bases, and 4 bases lay outside the gene matches. CDR1 MNHEY and CDR2 SVGAGI come from the germline V gene. The CDR3 runs to 15 residues. In DNA, the CDR3 is TGTGCCAGCAGTTACGTGCGGGACAGGAACACTGAAGCTTTCTTT. Translating it yields CASSYVRDRNTEAFF.

The J gene is TRBJ2-3, the V gene TRBV9; the match to TRBD1 covers 9 bases. CDR1 and CDR2 (germline): SGDLS, YYNGEE. V shed 3 bases, J shed 4 bases, and the junction held 6 bases outside the gene matches. The CDR3 extends over 15 amino acids. CDR3 nucleotides: TGTGCCAGCAGCGGGTGGACAGGGGACGCAGATACGCAGTATTTT. Its protein is CASSGWTGDADTQYF.

This chain joins TRBV12-5 and TRBJ2-7, with 8 bases lining up with TRBD2. Germline V CDR1 and CDR2: LGHNT, FRNRAP. There are 14 residues in the CDR3. J lost 1 base, V lost 7 bases, and 6 bases had no gene match. The CDR3: CASANPSGSYEQYV. The CDR3 DNA reads as TGTGCTAGTGCCAACCCTAGCGGGTCCTACGAGCAGTACGTC.

The V and J genes are TRBV5-1 and TRBJ1-1, with D tentatively TRBD1 (6 bases). The length of the CDR3 is 15 residues. Per germline, CDR1 SGHRS and CDR2 YFSETQ. V lost 10 bases, J lost 3 bases, and 22 bases lay in between. The CDR3 loop is CAPPRGGAGDTEAFF. CDR3 nucleotides: TGCGCCCCCCCTCGGGGGGGGGCCGGTGACACTGAAGCTTTCTTT. Drawing the rest from reference TRBV5-1 and TRBJ1-1, the complete variable domain is KAGVTQTPRYLIKTRGQQVTLSCSPISGHRSVSWYQQTPGQGLQFLFEYFSETQRNKGNFPGRFSGRQFSNSRSEMNVSTLELGDSALYLCAPPRGGAGDTEAFFGQGTRLTVV.

V and J are TRBV11-2 and TRBJ2-7; possibly TRBD1 for D (6 bases). The CDR3 totals 13 residues. V lost 4 bases, J lost 3 bases, and 10 bases lay in between. Per the germline V gene, CDR1 is SGHAT and CDR2 is FQNNGV. CDR3 nucleotides: TGTGCCAGCAGCTCCACAGGGATCTACGAGCAGTACTTC. This sequence encodes CASSSTGIYEQYF.

The chain couples TRBV28 to TRBJ2-2; D not certain. Germline V gene lookup returns CDR1 MDHEN and CDR2 SYDVKM. Between the trimmed V and J ends, which lost 2 bases and 6 bases, there was a span of 10 bases. The CDR3 consists of 14 residues. CDR3 DNA sequence: TGTGCCAGCAGTTTAAATCTCCCCGCCGGGGAGCTGTTTTTT. Protein: CASSLNLPAGELFF.

The sample holds one count of this clone. The chain carries TRBV5-1 and TRBJ2-3, with D perhaps matching TRBD2 (6 bases). Germline values: CDR1 SGHRS, CDR2 YFSETQ. The V end was cut by 5 bases, the J end by 4 bases, with 14 bases between. CDR3 size: 14 residues. CDR3 nucleotides: TGCGCCAGCAGTCTTATTTGGGGGGCAGATACGCAGTATTTT. Amino acid sequence: CASSLIWGADTQYF.

The chain joins TRBV28 to TRBJ2-2, with TRBD2 as a possible D gene (6 bases). V lost 2 bases and J lost 6, with 7 bases in between. The CDR3 has 13 amino acids. The germline gives CDR1 MDHEN, CDR2 SYDVKM. The chain's CDR3 is CASSLGTAGELFF. The CDR3 coding sequence is TGTGCCAGCAGTTTAGGGACTGCCGGGGAGCTGTTTTTT.

The chain joins TRBV6-4 to TRBJ1-2; the D gene is possibly TRBD1 (5 bases). Deletions cut 0 bases from V and 4 bases from J, with 9 bases between. Germline CDR1 MRHNA, CDR2 SNTAGT. This CDR3 is 14 amino acids long. CDR3 sequence reads: CASSDSRGSYGYTF. CDR3 in DNA: TGTGCCAGCAGTGACTCTAGGGGCAGCTATGGCTACACCTTC.

The rearrangement uses TRBV28 and TRBJ1-2, with D tentatively TRBD1 (6 bases). V was pared by 4 bases and J by 7 bases, with 10 bases between. The CDR3 loop spans 12 amino acids. Per the germline V gene, CDR1 is MDHEN and CDR2 is SYDVKM. The CDR3 DNA reads as TGTGCCAGCAGTTCGCCAGGGGCTGGCTACACCTTC. Protein product: CASSSPGAGYTF.

The chain recombines TRBV7-6 with TRBJ2-2; 11 nucleotides agree with TRBD2. From germline, CDR1 is SGHVS and CDR2 FNYEAQ. V was pared by 4 bases and J by 4 bases, with 5 bases of the junction left unmatched. This CDR3 contains 16 residues. The CDR3 nucleotides read TGTGCCAGCAGCTCGCTAGCGGGGGGCTTCACCGGGGAGCTGTTTTTT. This translates into CASSSLAGGFTGELFF. Drawing the rest from reference TRBV7-6 and TRBJ2-2, the complete variable domain is GAGVSQSPRYKVTKRGQDVALRCDPISGHVSLYWYRQALGQGPEFLTYFNYEAQQDKSGLPNDRFSAERPEGSISTLTIQRTEQRDSAMYRCASSSLAGGFTGELFFGEGSRLTVL.

The rearrangement links TRBV9 to TRBJ2-3; no firm D call. Trimming removed 0 bases at V and 2 bases at J, with 10 bases between. The CDR3 runs 15 residues. Germline-derived CDR1 and CDR2 are SGDLS and YYNGEE. CDR3 amino acids: CASSVGLSSTDTQYF. The CDR3 DNA sequence: TGTGCCAGCAGCGTAGGTCTCTCTTCCACAGATACGCAGTATTTT. Filled out from reference TRBV9 and TRBJ2-3, the complete variable domain reads DSGVTQTPKHLITATGQRVTLRCSPRSGDLSVYWYQQSLDQGLQFLIQYYNGEERAKGNILERFSAQQFPDLHSELNLSSLELGDSALYFCASSVGLSSTDTQYFGPGTRLTVL.

This clone was seen once. The chain has TRBV18 and TRBJ2-5; D gene uncertain. The CDR3 runs to 13 residues. Trimming pared 2 bases from V and 1 base from J, leaving 5 bases between. From germline, CDR1 is KGHSH and CDR2 LQKENI. CDR3 in amino acids: CASSPTAQETQYF. CDR3 nucleotide sequence: TGTGCCAGCTCACCAACAGCCCAAGAGACCCAGTACTTC.

The rearrangement links TRBV5-1 to TRBJ1-3; 8 nucleotides align to TRBD1. Germline lookup yields CDR1 SGHRS and CDR2 YFSETQ. This CDR3 has 14 residues. V trimming: 5 bases; J trimming: 4 bases; junction bases outside the gene matches: 5. The CDR3 DNA is TGCGCCAGCAGTAGGACAGGGAACGGAAACACCATATATTTT. It specifies CASSRTGNGNTIYF. Filled out from reference TRBV5-1 and TRBJ1-3, the complete variable domain reads KAGVTQTPRYLIKTRGQQVTLSCSPISGHRSVSWYQQTPGQGLQFLFEYFSETQRNKGNFPGRFSGRQFSNSRSEMNVSTLELGDSALYLCASSRTGNGNTIYFGEGSWLTVV.

The genes are TRBV19 and TRBJ1-5, with 7 bases lining up with TRBD1. Germline V CDR1 and CDR2: LNHDA, SQIVND (reference sequence). V trimming: 4 bases; J trimming: 6 bases; junction bases outside the gene matches: 6. The CDR3 has 14 amino acids. CDR3 in DNA: TGTGCCAGTAGTAGTCAGGGGGGTGGTCAGCCCCAGCATTTT. It specifies CASSSQGGGQPQHF.

The chain links TRBV2 to TRBJ1-4; possible D gene TRBD1, 6 bases. This CDR3 has 13 residues. The germline V and J ends were trimmed by 6 bases and 3 bases, with 8 bases remaining between them. Germline lookup yields CDR1 SNHLY and CDR2 FYNNEI. CDR3 region: CASSRGANEKLFF. In nucleotides, the CDR3 is TGTGCCAGCAGCAGGGGTGCTAATGAAAAACTGTTTTTT. The whole variable domain, remainder taken from reference TRBV2 and TRBJ1-4, is EPEVTQTPSHQVTQMGQEVILRCVPISNHLYFYWYRQILGQKVEFLVSFYNNEISEKSEIFDDQFSVERPDGSNFTLKIRSTKLEDSAMYFCASSRGANEKLFFGSGTQLSVL.

This clone came up a few times. J is TRBJ1-5 and V is TRBV6-5, with TRBD1 matching 8 bases. Germline assignment: CDR1 MNHEY and CDR2 SVGAGI. The V gene end was trimmed by 8 bases and the J gene end by 2 bases; junction bases not matched to a gene: 8. This CDR3 contains 15 residues. CDR3 loop: CASALETGGNQPQHF. Here the CDR3 DNA reads TGTGCCAGCGCCCTTGAGACAGGGGGCAATCAGCCCCAGCATTTT.

The V and J genes are TRBV28 and TRBJ2-7, with D possibly matching TRBD2 (6 bases). Germline loops: CDR1 MDHEN, CDR2 SYDVKM. V lost 6 bases, J lost 3 bases, and 18 bases lay in between. This CDR3 region has 15 residues. The chain's CDR3 is CASSPILAVFYEQYF. The CDR3 coding sequence is TGTGCCAGCAGCCCCATTTTAGCGGTCTTCTACGAGCAGTACTTC.

The chain is built from TRBV5-1 and TRBJ1-1; D is unclear. The CDR3 has 13 amino acids. Trimming cost V 0 bases and J 5 bases, with 8 bases left between them. Germline V gene lookup returns CDR1 SGHRS and CDR2 YFSETQ. CDR3 DNA: TGCGCCAGCAGCTTGGTATACGGGACTGAAGCTTTCTTT. Translating gives CASSLVYGTEAFF.

The V gene is TRBV12-5, the J gene TRBJ2-1; D is perhaps TRBD1 (6 bases). The CDR3 contains 13 residues. Trimming removed 6 bases from V and 9 bases from J, with 15 bases in between. The germline gives CDR1 LGHNT, CDR2 FRNRAP. CDR3 in DNA: TGTGCTAGTGGCTATACAGGGTCTAGTGAGCAGTTCTTC. Amino acids: CASGYTGSSEQFF.

This chain links TRBV18 with TRBJ1-1; 7 bases are shared with TRBD1. Germline V gene sequence: CDR1 KGHSH, CDR2 LQKENI. The CDR3 spans 16 residues. The V segment lost 4 bases and the J segment 1 base; nucleotides outside the gene matches: 9. CDR3: CASSQSTGSRNTEAFF. CDR3 in DNA: TGTGCCAGCTCACAATCGACAGGGTCGAGGAACACTGAAGCTTTCTTT. Full variable domain (remainder filled in from reference TRBV18 and TRBJ1-1): NAGVMQNPRHLVRRRGQEARLRCSPMKGHSHVYWYRQLPEEGLKFMVYLQKENIIDESGMPKERFSAEFPKEGPSILRIQQVVRGDSAAYFCASSQSTGSRNTEAFFGQGTRLTVV.

This rearrangement joins TRBV6-1 to TRBJ2-7; 9 nucleotides line up with TRBD1. Germline V CDR1 and CDR2: MNHNS, SASEGT. V dropped 2 bases and J dropped 5; count of bases not matched to a gene: 10. There are 16 residues in the CDR3. The CDR3 DNA follows: TGTGCCAGCAGTGAATCAGGGACAGGGTTAATTCACGAGCAGTACGTC. Its protein product is CASSESGTGLIHEQYV.

The V gene is TRBV6-5, the J gene TRBJ2-3; 11 bases agree with TRBD2. J gave up 3 bases and V 5 bases, and 4 bases lay outside the gene matches. The CDR3 runs 15 residues. The germline V gene has CDR1 MNHEY and CDR2 SVGAGI. The CDR3 DNA reads TGTGCCAGCAGTCTTGTAGCGGGAGGGACAGATACGCAGTATTTT. Encoded protein: CASSLVAGGTDTQYF.

Only one count was recorded for this clone. This chain links TRBV5-1 with TRBJ2-2; no reliable D call. Germline CDR1 reads SGHRS; CDR2 reads YFSETQ. There are 15 residues in the CDR3. V was shortened by 0 bases and J by 3 bases, with 9 bases between the two germline ends. CDR3 bases: TGCGCCAGCAGCTTGGTAGCAGATTACACCGGGGAGCTGTTTTTT. It codes for CASSLVADYTGELFF.

The rearrangement joins TRBV10-3 to TRBJ1-6; no reliable D call. From germline, CDR1 is ENHRY and CDR2 SYGVKD. Trimming took off 0 bases at V and 5 bases at J, with 8 bases between the two ends. The CDR3 covers 15 residues. The CDR3, as DNA: TGTGCCATCAGTGAGTCATGGCAGAATAATTCACCCCTCCACTTT. Residues: CAISESWQNNSPLHF.

V is TRBV7-3 and J is TRBJ2-1; D ambiguous. The CDR3 spans 12 residues. Trimming took off 4 bases at V and 7 bases at J, with 8 bases between the two ends. Germline V gene sequence: CDR1 SGHTA, CDR2 FQGTGA. The CDR3 nucleotides are TGTGCCAGCAGCTCCACGAGAAATGAGCAGTTCTTC. Residues: CASSSTRNEQFF.